The 26 T cell receptor beta chains presented below share a single source sample, sequenced in a study of shared clonotypes between healthy human individuals. The naive CD8 population came from CD45RO-negative cells selected for CCR7, without terminally differentiated effector memory CD45RA+ cells. TCRdb's table, derived via immunoSEQ multiplex PCR, lists solely in-frame clones and lacks some. The table has about 820,000 clones, about 92% seen once; the top ten hold approximately 25%. The sequencing input was naive CD8+ T cells sorted from blood. The source of these receptors is a young man in good health.

This sequence joins TRBV7-9 and TRBJ1-3, with D maybe TRBD1 (5 bases). V was pared by 4 bases and J by 0 bases, with 19 bases between. Germline V gives CDR1 SEHNR, CDR2 FQNEAQ (reference sequence). There are 18 residues in the CDR3. The CDR3 nucleotides read TGTGCCAGCAGCTCCGACCGGATAGACAGCGACTCTGGAAACACCATATATTTT. Protein sequence: CASSSDRIDSDSGNTIYF.

The rearrangement links TRBV15 to TRBJ2-4; possibly TRBD2 for D (5 bases). CDR1 and CDR2 (germline): LNHNV, YYDKDF (reference sequence). This CDR3 is 15 amino acids long. The V end was cut by 4 bases, the J end by 4 bases, with 14 bases between. The CDR3 bases are TGTGCCACCAGCACAGGTAGAGGGATTAAAAACATTCAGTACTTC. Its translation: CATSTGRGIKNIQYF.

Turning to this clone: Other DNA sequences of this sample code for an identical CDR3. The J gene is TRBJ2-7, the V gene TRBV19, with TRBD1 matching over 8 bases. Germline CDR1 and CDR2: LNHDA and SQIVND (reference sequence). The CDR3 consists of 13 residues. J lost 3 bases, V lost 6 bases, and 4 bases had no gene match. The CDR3 DNA reads TGTGCCAGTAGCTCCGGACAGGGCTACGAGCAGTACTTC. Protein: CASSSGQGYEQYF.

The gene calls are TRBV15 and TRBJ1-2; 7 positions match TRBD1. In germline, CDR1 is LNHNV, CDR2 YYDKDF (reference sequence). Trimming removed 2 bases from V and 6 bases from J; junction bases left unmatched: 12. This CDR3 spans 16 amino acids. The CDR3 DNA follows: TGTGCCACCAGCAGAACCCTGACAGGGTCCAACCATGGCTACACCTTC. Its protein is CATSRTLTGSNHGYTF.

The V call is TRBV6-5, the J call TRBJ2-3; D is possibly TRBD1 (5 bases). Trimming pared 6 bases from V and 1 base from J, leaving 14 bases between. Per germline, CDR1 MNHEY and CDR2 SVGAGI. This CDR3 is built from 15 residues. The CDR3, as DNA: TGTGCCAGCAGACCGTGGACATTCGGCACAGATACGCAGTATTTT. Its translation: CASRPWTFGTDTQYF.

The chain carries TRBV7-9 and TRBJ2-2; 10 nucleotides line up with TRBD2. Per germline, CDR1 SEHNR and CDR2 FQNEAQ (reference sequence). Germline trimming cut 4 bases from V and 5 bases from J; bases unmatched to any gene: 10. CDR3 length: 17 residues. For the CDR3, the DNA is TGTGCCAGCAGCTCGAGCTCTAGCGGGAGTGAGACCGGGGAGCTGTTTTTT. Translated: CASSSSSSGSETGELFF. The full variable domain, with the rest looked up from reference TRBV7-9 and TRBJ2-2, is DTGVSQNPRHKITKRGQNVTFRCDPISEHNRLYWYRQTLGQGPEFLTYFQNEAQLEKSRLLSDRFSAERPKGSFSTLEIQRTEQGDSAMYLCASSSSSSGSETGELFFGEGSRLTVL.

This chain connects TRBV19 to TRBJ1-1, with D tentatively TRBD1 (6 bases). Trimming stripped 6 bases from V and 4 bases from J, with 18 bases between. The CDR3 consists of 15 residues. Looked up from germline, CDR1 is LNHDA and CDR2 is SQIVND (reference sequence). The CDR3 spells CASRLQGTGATEAFF. The CDR3 nucleotides are TGTGCCAGTAGACTACAGGGAACTGGGGCCACTGAAGCTTTCTTT.

The genes are TRBV9 and TRBJ2-7; 7 bases map to TRBD2. CDR3 length: 13 residues. Trimming at V came to 5 bases and at J to 3 bases, leaving 5 bases not matched to a gene. CDR1 and CDR2 (germline): SGDLS, YYNGEE. CDR3 bases: TGTGCCAGCAGTGGCGGGAGTCGCTACGAGCAGTACTTC. Protein sequence: CASSGGSRYEQYF.

This sequence joins TRBV13 and TRBJ1-2; no firm D call. Trimming cost V 5 bases and J 2 bases, with 12 bases left between them. This CDR3 spans 14 amino acids. Germline V gene data show CDR1 as PRHDT and CDR2 as FYEKMQ (reference sequence). The CDR3: CASSDELENYGYTF. CDR3 bases: TGTGCCAGCAGCGACGAATTGGAAAACTATGGCTACACCTTC.

The chain joins TRBV7-3 to TRBJ2-1; D not certain. This CDR3 has 16 residues. The V end was cut by 2 bases, the J end by 3 bases, with 14 bases between. CDR1 is SGHTA and CDR2 is FQGTGA in the germline V gene. CDR3 DNA sequence: TGTGCCAGCAGCTTAGTAAGGAGACTCCGCTACAATGAGCAGTTCTTC. Residues: CASSLVRRLRYNEQFF.

The chain recombines TRBV28 with TRBJ2-3; 10 nucleotides line up with TRBD2. Germline CDR1 MDHEN, CDR2 SYDVKM. The CDR3 has 18 residues. V dropped 1 base and J dropped 2; count of bases not matched to a gene: 9. The CDR3 here is CASSLLMSGRAITDTQYF. CDR3 nucleotide sequence: TGTGCCAGCAGTTTATTGATGAGCGGGAGGGCAATCACAGATACGCAGTATTTT.

This clone occurred once. The gene calls are TRBV6-1 and TRBJ2-5; 7 bases are a match to TRBD2. The CDR3 is 14 amino acids. CDR1 and CDR2 from the germline V gene are MNHNS and SASEGT. V was clipped by 8 bases and J by 2 bases; unmatched bases: 8. The CDR3, as DNA: TGTGCCAGCCTTGAGGACGGGGGGCAAGAGACCCAGTACTTC. It is translated as CASLEDGGQETQYF.

Notes on this clone: The junction departs from the called germline gene at one end, perhaps through a read error. The chain has TRBV5-6 and TRBJ2-5, with D perhaps assigned TRBD1 or TRBD2 (7 bases each). The length of the CDR3 is 15 residues. The germline V gene encodes CDR1 SGHDT and CDR2 YYEEEE. CDR3 region: CASSDVGGGESKGNF. DNA for the CDR3: TGTGCCAGCAGCGACGTGGGAGGGGGCGAGTCGAAGGGGAACTTC.

This sequence joins TRBV9 and TRBJ1-4; 11 bases are a match to TRBD1. The germline V gene has CDR1 SGDLS and CDR2 YYNGEE. The CDR3 loop spans 17 amino acids. V was clipped by 1 base and J by 7 bases; unmatched bases: 9. The CDR3: CASSVYGTGGLSEKLFF. CDR3 DNA sequence: TGTGCCAGCAGCGTATATGGGACAGGGGGGTTGAGTGAAAAACTGTTTTTT.

This chain's CDR3 is CASLDRVHEQYF. The CDR3 DNA reads TGTGCCAGCTTGGACAGGGTGCACGAGCAGTACTTC. J is TRBJ2-7 and V is TRBV2, with 8 bases that match TRBD1. V shed 8 bases, J shed 5 bases, and the junction held 5 bases outside the gene matches. Germline V gene lookup returns CDR1 SNHLY and CDR2 FYNNEI. The CDR3 contains 12 residues.

The chain couples TRBV6-1 to TRBJ2-3; 8 bases match TRBD2. V trimming: 3 bases; J trimming: 0 bases; junction bases outside the gene matches: 8. CDR3 length: 17 residues. CDR1 and CDR2 (germline): MNHNS, SASEGT. CDR3 nucleotides: TGTGCCAGCAGTGACTGGTTGGGCGGGAGGAGCACAGATACGCAGTATTTT. This encodes CASSDWLGGRSTDTQYF.

The chain couples TRBV6-5 to TRBJ2-3; tentatively, D is TRBD2 (5 bases). This CDR3 is 13 amino acids long. The V end was cut by 6 bases, the J end by 1 base, with 8 bases between. Germline CDR1 is MNHEY and CDR2 is SVGAGI. This chain's CDR3 is CASREVGTDTQYF. The CDR3 region has the DNA TGTGCCAGCAGGGAGGTTGGCACAGATACGCAGTATTTT.

Here the CDR3 reads CASSQSPRTGTNYGYTF. Here the CDR3 DNA reads TGCGCCAGCAGTCAATCCCCCAGGACAGGGACTAACTATGGCTACACCTTC. This chain joins TRBV23-1 and TRBJ1-2, with 8 positions matching TRBD1. TRBV23-1 is filed as an ORF, its function uncertain. The CDR3 runs 17 residues. With V trimmed by 0 bases and J by 0 bases, 6 bases remained unmatched.

This rearrangement joins TRBV11-2 to TRBJ2-1, with no clear D. The V end was cut by 2 bases, the J end by 6 bases, with 17 bases between. This CDR3 is built from 16 residues. Germline CDR1 reads SGHAT; CDR2 reads FQNNGV. The CDR3 DNA reads as TGTGCCAGCAGCTTAAAAGAAGCAACGTGGGGCAATGAGCAGTTCTTC. Translated, it gives CASSLKEATWGNEQFF. The variable domain in full, with the rest retrieved from reference TRBV11-2 and TRBJ2-1, is EAGVAQSPRYKIIEKRQSVAFWCNPISGHATLYWYQQILGQGPKLLIQFQNNGVVDDSQLPKDRFSAERLKGVDSTLKIQPAKLEDSAVYLCASSLKEATWGNEQFFGPGTRLTVL.

The rearrangement links TRBV7-8 to TRBJ2-7; either TRBD1 or TRBD2 may fit D (6 bases each). The CDR3 loop spans 13 amino acids. Per the germline V gene, CDR1 is SGHVS and CDR2 is FQNEAQ. Trimming shortened V by 3 bases and J by 4 bases, and 10 bases separated the two germline ends. CDR3 nucleotide sequence: TGTGCCAGCAGCTTCCGGGGGCCATACGAGCAGTACTTC. It encodes CASSFRGPYEQYF.

The rearrangement uses TRBV5-1 and TRBJ2-1, with 7 bases fitting TRBD2. The CDR3 sequence is 15 residues long. From germline, CDR1 is SGHRS and CDR2 YFSETQ. Trimming at V came to 0 bases and at J to 9 bases, leaving 9 bases not matched to a gene. The CDR3 bases are TGCGCCAGCAGCTTGGCCCTAGCGGTTAAGGGTGAGCAGTTCTTC. It encodes CASSLALAVKGEQFF. Using reference TRBV5-1 and TRBJ2-1 for the parts outside the CDR3, the full variable domain is KAGVTQTPRYLIKTRGQQVTLSCSPISGHRSVSWYQQTPGQGLQFLFEYFSETQRNKGNFPGRFSGRQFSNSRSEMNVSTLELGDSALYLCASSLALAVKGEQFFGPGTRLTVL.

The gene calls are TRBV5-1 and TRBJ1-1; 8 positions agree with TRBD1. Losses at the gene ends were 4 bases for V and 6 bases for J; bases not matched to a gene: 14. The CDR3 contains 16 residues. CDR1 and CDR2 (germline): SGHRS, YFSETQ. The CDR3 loop is CASSPNAGQGFPEAFF. CDR3 DNA sequence: TGCGCCAGCAGCCCAAACGCAGGACAGGGCTTCCCTGAAGCTTTCTTT.

The CDR3 coding sequence is TGTGCCAGCAGCCCCGTGGGGGGGACAGATACGCAGTATTTT. It codes for CASSPVGGTDTQYF. This chain uses TRBV7-9 with TRBJ2-3, with 7 nucleotides matching TRBD2. Looked up from germline, CDR1 is SEHNR and CDR2 is FQNEAQ (reference sequence). V lost 5 bases to trimming and J lost 3 bases; unmatched junction nucleotides: 5. The CDR3 extends over 14 amino acids.

The chain uses TRBV7-2 and TRBJ1-5; D remains unclear. CDR1 and CDR2 (germline): SGHTA, FQGNSA. The length of the CDR3 is 17 residues. Trimming stripped 2 bases from V and 0 bases from J, with 14 bases between. The CDR3 nucleotides are TGTGCCAGCAGCTTATTCCGGCAGGAGAATAGCAATCAGCCCCAGCATTTT. It translates to CASSLFRQENSNQPQHF.

V and J are TRBV27 and TRBJ1-5; D perhaps matches TRBD1 (6 bases). Trimming stripped 2 bases from V and 5 bases from J, with 13 bases between. Germline values: CDR1 MNHEY, CDR2 SMNVEV (reference sequence). This CDR3 region has 15 residues. The CDR3 region has the DNA TGTGCCAGCAGTTTAACGGACAGTCCGTATCAGCCCCAGCATTTT. Protein sequence: CASSLTDSPYQPQHF.

In regard to this clone: Other DNA sequences of this sample code for an identical CDR3. The chain recombines TRBV5-6 with TRBJ2-3; D is ambiguous. Trimming removed 4 bases at V and 1 base at J, with 4 bases between. This CDR3 is 12 amino acids long. CDR1 is SGHDT and CDR2 is YYEEEE in the germline V gene. CDR3: CASSSGTDTQYF. DNA of the CDR3: TGTGCCAGCAGCAGCGGCACAGATACGCAGTATTTT.